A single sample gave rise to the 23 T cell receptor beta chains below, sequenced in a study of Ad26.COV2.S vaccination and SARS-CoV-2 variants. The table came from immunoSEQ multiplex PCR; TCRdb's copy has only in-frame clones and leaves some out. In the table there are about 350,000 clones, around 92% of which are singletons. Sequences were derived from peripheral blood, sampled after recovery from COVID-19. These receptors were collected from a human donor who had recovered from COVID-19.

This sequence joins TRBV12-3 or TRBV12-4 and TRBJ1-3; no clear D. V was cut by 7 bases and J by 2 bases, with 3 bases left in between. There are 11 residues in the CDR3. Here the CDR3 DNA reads TGTGCCAGCACAACTGGAAACACCATATATTTT. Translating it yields CASTTGNTIYF.

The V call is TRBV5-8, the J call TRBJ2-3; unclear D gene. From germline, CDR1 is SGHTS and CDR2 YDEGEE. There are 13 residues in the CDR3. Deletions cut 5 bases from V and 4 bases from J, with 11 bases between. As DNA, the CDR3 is TGTGCCAGCAGTAGACAACGAGCAGATACGCAGTATTTT. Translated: CASSRQRADTQYF.

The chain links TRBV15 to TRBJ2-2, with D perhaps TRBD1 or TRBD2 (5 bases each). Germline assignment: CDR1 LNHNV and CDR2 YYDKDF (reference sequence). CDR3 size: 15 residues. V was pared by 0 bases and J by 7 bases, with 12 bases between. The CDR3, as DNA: TGTGCCACCAGCAGAGATGGAAGAGGGGACGGGGAGCTGTTTTTT. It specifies CATSRDGRGDGELFF.

CDR3 DNA sequence: TGTGCCAGCAGCCTCACCGGCGCGGGGGGGCCCCGGGAGCAGTACTTC. Translation: CASSLTGAGGPREQYF. The chain links TRBV27 to TRBJ2-7, with 9 bases identical to TRBD2. The germline gives CDR1 MNHEY, CDR2 SMNVEV (reference sequence). The CDR3 sequence is 16 residues long. Germline trimming cut 6 bases from V and 7 bases from J; bases unmatched to any gene: 16.

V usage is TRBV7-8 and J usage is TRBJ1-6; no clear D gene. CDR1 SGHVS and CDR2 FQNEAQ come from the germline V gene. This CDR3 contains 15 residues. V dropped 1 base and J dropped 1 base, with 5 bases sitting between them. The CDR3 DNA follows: TGTGCCAGCAGCTTAGGGGATTCCTATAATTCACCCCTCCACTTT. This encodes CASSLGDSYNSPLHF.

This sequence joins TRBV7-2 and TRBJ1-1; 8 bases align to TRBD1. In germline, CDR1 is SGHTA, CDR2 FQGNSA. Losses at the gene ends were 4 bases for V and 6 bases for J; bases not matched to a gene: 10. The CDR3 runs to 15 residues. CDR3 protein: CASSSGQGAVSEAFF. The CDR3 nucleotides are TGTGCCAGCAGCTCCGGACAGGGTGCGGTATCTGAAGCTTTCTTT.

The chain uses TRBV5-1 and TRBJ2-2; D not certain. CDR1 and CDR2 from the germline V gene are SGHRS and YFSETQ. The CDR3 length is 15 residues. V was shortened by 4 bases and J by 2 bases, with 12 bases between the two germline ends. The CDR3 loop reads CASSNVVGNTGELFF. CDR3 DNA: TGCGCCAGCAGCAATGTGGTAGGAAACACCGGGGAGCTGTTTTTT.

CDR3: CASSLGSRALHF. The CDR3, as DNA: TGTGCCAGCAGCTTGGGGAGTAGGGCCCTCCACTTT. The genes are TRBV7-9 and TRBJ1-6; D is undetermined. Trimming took off 3 bases at V and 14 bases at J, with 11 bases between the two ends. The CDR3 contains 12 residues. Germline V gene lookup returns CDR1 SEHNR and CDR2 FQNEAQ (reference sequence). Full variable domain (outside the CDR3, taken from reference TRBV7-9 and TRBJ1-6): DTGVSQNPRHKITKRGQNVTFRCDPISEHNRLYWYRQTLGQGPEFLTYFQNEAQLEKSRLLSDRFSAERPKGSFSTLEIQRTEQGDSAMYLCASSLGSRALHFGNGTRLTVT.

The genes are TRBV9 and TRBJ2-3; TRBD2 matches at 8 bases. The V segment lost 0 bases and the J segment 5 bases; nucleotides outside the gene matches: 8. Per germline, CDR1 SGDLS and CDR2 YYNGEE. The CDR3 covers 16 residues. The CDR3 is CASSVESGGRRDTQYF. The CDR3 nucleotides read TGTGCCAGCAGCGTAGAATCGGGGGGGCGTAGAGATACGCAGTATTTT.

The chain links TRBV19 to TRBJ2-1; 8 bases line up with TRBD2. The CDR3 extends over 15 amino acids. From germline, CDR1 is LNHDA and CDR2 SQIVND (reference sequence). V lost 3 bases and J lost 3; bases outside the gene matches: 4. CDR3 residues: CASSISGGRYNEQFF. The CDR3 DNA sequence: TGTGCCAGTAGTATTTCGGGGGGGCGCTACAATGAGCAGTTCTTC.

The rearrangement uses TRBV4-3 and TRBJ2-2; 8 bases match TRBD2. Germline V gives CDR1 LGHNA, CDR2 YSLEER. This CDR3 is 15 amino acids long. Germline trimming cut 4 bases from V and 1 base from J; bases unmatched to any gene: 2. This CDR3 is CASSLAGLNTGELFF. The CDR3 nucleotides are TGCGCCAGCAGCCTAGCGGGGCTGAACACCGGGGAGCTGTTTTTT.

As DNA, the CDR3 is TGCAGCGTTGAAGTCGCAGGTCGTGGATACGAGCAGTACTTC. Its translation is CSVEVAGRGYEQYF. The chain carries TRBV29-1 and TRBJ2-7, with no clear D. This CDR3 comprises 14 residues. The germline gives CDR1 SQVTM, CDR2 ANQGSEA. Trimming took 1 base from V and 4 from J, leaving 14 bases between them.

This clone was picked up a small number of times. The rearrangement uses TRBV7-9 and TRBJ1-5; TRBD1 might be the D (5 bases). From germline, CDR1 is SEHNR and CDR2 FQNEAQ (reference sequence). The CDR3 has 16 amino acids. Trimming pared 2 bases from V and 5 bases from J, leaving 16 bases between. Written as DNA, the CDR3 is TGTGCCAGCAGCTTATGGGGGGGAGTAACTGATCAGCCCCAGCATTTT. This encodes CASSLWGGVTDQPQHF.

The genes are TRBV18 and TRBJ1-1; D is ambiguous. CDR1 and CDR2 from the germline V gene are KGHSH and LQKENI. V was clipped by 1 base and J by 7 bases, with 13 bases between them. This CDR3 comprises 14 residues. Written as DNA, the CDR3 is TGTGCCAGCTCACCACAGTGGGGAACCAGTGAAGCTTTCTTT. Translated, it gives CASSPQWGTSEAFF. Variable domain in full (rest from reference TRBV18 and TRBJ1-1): NAGVMQNPRHLVRRRGQEARLRCSPMKGHSHVYWYRQLPEEGLKFMVYLQKENIIDESGMPKERFSAEFPKEGPSILRIQQVVRGDSAAYFCASSPQWGTSEAFFGQGTRLTVV.

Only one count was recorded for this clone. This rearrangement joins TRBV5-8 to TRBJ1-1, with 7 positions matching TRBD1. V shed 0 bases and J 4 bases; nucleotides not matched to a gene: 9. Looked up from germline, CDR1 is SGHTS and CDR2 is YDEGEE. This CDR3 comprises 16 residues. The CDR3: CASSLVPGGLSTEAFF. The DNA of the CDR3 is TGTGCCAGCAGCTTGGTTCCAGGGGGATTGAGCACTGAAGCTTTCTTT.

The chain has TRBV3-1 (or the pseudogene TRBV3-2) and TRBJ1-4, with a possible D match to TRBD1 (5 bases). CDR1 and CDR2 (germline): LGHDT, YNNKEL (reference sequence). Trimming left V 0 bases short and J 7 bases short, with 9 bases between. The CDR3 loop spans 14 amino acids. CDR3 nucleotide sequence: TGTGCCAGCAGCCAAGATCTCGGGGGTGAAAAACTGTTTTTT. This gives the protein CASSQDLGGEKLFF.

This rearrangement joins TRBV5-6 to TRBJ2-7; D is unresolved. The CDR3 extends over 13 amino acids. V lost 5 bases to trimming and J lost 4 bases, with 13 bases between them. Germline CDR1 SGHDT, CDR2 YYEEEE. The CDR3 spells CASRPGVGYEQYF. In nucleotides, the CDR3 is TGTGCCAGCAGACCCGGAGTCGGTTACGAGCAGTACTTC.

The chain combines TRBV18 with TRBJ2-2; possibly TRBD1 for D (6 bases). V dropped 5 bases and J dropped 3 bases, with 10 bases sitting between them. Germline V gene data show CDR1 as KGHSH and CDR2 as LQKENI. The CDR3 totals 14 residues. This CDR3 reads CASSLWTDTGELFF. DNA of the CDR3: TGTGCCAGCTCATTGTGGACAGACACCGGGGAGCTGTTTTTT.

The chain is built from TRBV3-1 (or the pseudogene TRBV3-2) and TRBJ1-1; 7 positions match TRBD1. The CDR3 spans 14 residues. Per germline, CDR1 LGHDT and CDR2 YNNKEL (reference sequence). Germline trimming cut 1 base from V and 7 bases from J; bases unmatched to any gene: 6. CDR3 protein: CASSQGGQAFEAFF. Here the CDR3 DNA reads TGTGCCAGCAGCCAAGGTGGACAGGCCTTTGAAGCTTTCTTT.

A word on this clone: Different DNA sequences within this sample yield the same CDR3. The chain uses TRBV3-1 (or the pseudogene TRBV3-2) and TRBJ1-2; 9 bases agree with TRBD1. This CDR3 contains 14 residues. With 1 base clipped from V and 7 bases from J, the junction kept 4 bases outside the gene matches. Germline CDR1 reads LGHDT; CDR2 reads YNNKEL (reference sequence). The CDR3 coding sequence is TGTGCCAGCAGCCAAGCGGACAGGGGACGTGGCTACACCTTC. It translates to CASSQADRGRGYTF.

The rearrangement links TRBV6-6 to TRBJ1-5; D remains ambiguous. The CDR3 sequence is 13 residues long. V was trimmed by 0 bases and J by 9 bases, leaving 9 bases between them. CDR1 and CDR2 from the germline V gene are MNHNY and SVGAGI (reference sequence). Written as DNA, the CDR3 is TGTGCCAGCAGTTACTCGGCAGAGGCGCCCCAGCATTTT. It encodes CASSYSAEAPQHF.

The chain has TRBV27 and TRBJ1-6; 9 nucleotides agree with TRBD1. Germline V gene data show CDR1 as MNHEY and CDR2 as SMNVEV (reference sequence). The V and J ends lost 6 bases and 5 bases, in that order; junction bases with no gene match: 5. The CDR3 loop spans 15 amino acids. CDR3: CASRGQGFDNSPLHF. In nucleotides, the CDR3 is TGTGCCAGCAGGGGACAGGGCTTCGATAATTCACCCCTCCACTTT.

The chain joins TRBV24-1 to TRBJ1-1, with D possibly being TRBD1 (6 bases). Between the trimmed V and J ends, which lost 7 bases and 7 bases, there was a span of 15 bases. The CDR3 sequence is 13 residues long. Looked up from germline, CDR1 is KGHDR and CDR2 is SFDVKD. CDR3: CATSDRWGNEAFF. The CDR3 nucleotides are TGTGCCACCAGCGACAGGTGGGGGAATGAAGCTTTCTTT.